This T cell receptor beta chain was obtained from a study of T-cell reconstitution after alpha-beta-depleted transplantation in children. The V and J ends lost 8 bases and 6 bases, in that order; junction bases with no gene match: 8. The CDR3 is 13 amino acids. The V gene's germline CDR1 is MDHEN and CDR2 SYDVKM. Preparation of the TCRbeta library was carried out with unique molecular identifiers. One entry per CDR3 protein results from TCRdb running MiXCR on the PCR reads. Altogether about 240,000 distinct CDR3 sequences are present, under 30% being singletons, with the ten largest covering roughly 2.7%. This clonotype came up many times.

This TCR came from a girl aged 2-10 years with Fanconi anemia, due to receive a stem cell transplant. The chain is built from TRBV28 and TRBJ2-7; 9 bases are shared with TRBD1. Sequencing was performed on PBMCs, taken before TCRalphabeta/CD19-depleted stem cell transplant. CDR3 DNA sequence: TGTGCCAGCGGAGTTCCGGGACAGGGCGAGCAGTACTTC. Its protein product is CASGVPGQGEQYF.